The clone carrying this T cell receptor beta chain was observed a handful of times. The data belong to a study of T cells in Graves' hyperthyroidism and ophthalmopathy. Amplification yielded TCR beta CDR3 regions, with RNA transcripts as the source. TCR CDR3 underwent first-round RT-PCR with the HTBI primer set. TCRdb called the multiplex PCR reads again in MiXCR, with one record for every CDR3 protein. This sample has roughly 400,000 distinct CDR3 sequences, with about an eighth found just once. V dropped 3 bases and J dropped 5 bases, with 19 bases sitting between them. Germline CDR1 is LGHNT and CDR2 is FRNRAP. CDR3 length: 16 amino acids.

Sequencing input: blood. The chain couples TRBV12-5 to TRBJ1-1, with D possibly matching TRBD1 (6 bases). This TCR was recovered from a man in his fifties or sixties with Graves' ophthalmopathy. The CDR3 loop is CASGFFLPGAKTEAFF. Here the CDR3 DNA reads TGTGCTAGTGGTTTTTTTCTTCCGGGGGCGAAAACTGAAGCTTTCTTT.